What follows are 18 T cell receptor beta chains derived from one specimen sequenced in a study of cytomegalovirus exposure and HLA in healthy donors. PCR involved 60 Vbeta and 13 Jbeta primers. This table comes from immunoSEQ multiplex PCR, and its TCRdb copy is limited to in-frame clones, with some not included. The table records about 210,000 clones, over 80% of them present only once. The sequencing input was PBMCs. The source of these receptors is a man aged 35 to 55 in good health and CMV-seropositive.

The chain has TRBV5-8 and TRBJ2-2; D is perhaps TRBD1 (6 bases). Trimming left V 0 bases short and J 4 bases short, with 13 bases between. Germline V gene data show CDR1 as SGHTS and CDR2 as YDEGEE. The CDR3 length is 16 residues. The CDR3 is CASSLVGRGLTGELFF. The CDR3 DNA reads as TGTGCCAGCAGCTTGGTAGGCAGGGGCCTCACCGGGGAGCTGTTTTTT.

The chain joins TRBV5-8 to TRBJ2-7; 7 bases match TRBD1. CDR1 SGHTS and CDR2 YDEGEE come from the germline V gene. This CDR3 region has 13 residues. The trim removed 9 bases at V and 2 bases at J, leaving 8 bases unmatched. The CDR3 spells CATWDDRAYEQYV. CDR3 in DNA: TGTGCCACCTGGGACGACAGGGCCTACGAGCAGTACGTC.

V gene TRBV6-1 combines with J gene TRBJ2-1; 12 nucleotides agree with TRBD2. V shed 2 bases and J 1 base; nucleotides not matched to a gene: 6. This CDR3 has 18 amino acids. Germline loops: CDR1 MNHNS, CDR2 SASEGT. The CDR3 coding sequence is TGTGCCAGCAGTGAATTTGGTCTAGCGGGAGGGTCCTACAATGAGCAGTTCTTC. Its protein is CASSEFGLAGGSYNEQFF.

The chain is built from TRBV27 and TRBJ2-2; D ambiguous. V was pared by 8 bases and J by 1 base, with 17 bases between. The CDR3 covers 16 residues. Germline loops: CDR1 MNHEY, CDR2 SMNVEV (reference sequence). The CDR3 loop is CASQLGLPGNTGELFF. CDR3 in DNA: TGTGCCAGCCAACTCGGCCTGCCGGGGAACACCGGGGAGCTGTTTTTT.

This chain joins TRBV7-2 and TRBJ2-7, with D unclear. V was shortened by 0 bases and J by 1 base, with 4 bases between the two germline ends. From germline, CDR1 is SGHTA and CDR2 FQGNSA. The CDR3 has 13 amino acids. The CDR3 nucleotides read TGTGCCAGCAGCTTAGCGCGATCCTACGAGCAGTACTTC. This translates into CASSLARSYEQYF.

The rearrangement uses TRBV15 and TRBJ1-5; tentative D call: TRBD1 (5 bases). V dropped 8 bases and J dropped 5 bases, with 19 bases sitting between them. CDR1 and CDR2 (germline): LNHNV, YYDKDF (reference sequence). The CDR3 is 15 residues long. CDR3 in amino acids: CATAEGFLADQPQHF. CDR3 bases: TGTGCCACCGCGGAGGGGTTTCTAGCAGATCAGCCCCAGCATTTT.

The J gene is TRBJ2-3, the V gene TRBV27; the D gene is possibly TRBD2 (6 bases). This CDR3 is 15 amino acids long. Germline V gene sequence: CDR1 MNHEY, CDR2 SMNVEV (reference sequence). The V end lost 5 bases, the J end lost 4 bases, and 16 bases lay between the germline ends. CDR3 sequence: CASSPPGERADTQYF. In nucleotides, the CDR3 is TGTGCCAGCAGTCCACCGGGAGAACGGGCAGATACGCAGTATTTT.

The CDR3 protein is CASSRTSGSSTETQYF. DNA for the CDR3: TGTGCCAGCAGCAGGACTAGCGGGAGTAGTACAGAGACCCAGTACTTC. The V call is TRBV5-4, the J call TRBJ2-5; TRBD2 matches at 13 bases. The CDR3 is 16 amino acids. J gave up 4 bases and V 4 bases, and 7 bases lay outside the gene matches. Germline assignment: CDR1 SGHNT and CDR2 YYREEE (reference sequence).

This rearrangement joins TRBV29-1 to TRBJ1-1; the match to TRBD1 covers 7 bases. Germline V CDR1 and CDR2: SQVTM, ANQGSEA. The CDR3 sequence is 12 residues long. The junction had 6 bases not matched to a gene; V was cut back by 6 bases and J by 5 bases. The CDR3, as DNA: TGCAGCGTACTGACAGGGATGACTGAAGCTTTCTTT. It translates to CSVLTGMTEAFF.

This clone was detected a few times. The chain is built from TRBV11-2 and TRBJ2-3; TRBD1 matches at 7 bases. V lost 5 bases to trimming and J lost 2 bases; unmatched junction nucleotides: 4. CDR3 size: 14 residues. Germline values: CDR1 SGHAT, CDR2 FQNNGV. DNA for the CDR3: TGTGCCAGCAGCCGGACAGGAATCACAGATACGCAGTATTTT. Amino acids: CASSRTGITDTQYF.

The V and J genes are TRBV1 and TRBJ2-1; the table names TRBD2, a call not compared with the DNA. TRBV1 is reported as a pseudogene. CDR3 length: 12 residues. CDR3 in amino acids: CTLPELVNEQFF. The CDR3 DNA sequence: TGCACCTTGCCGGAACTAGTCAATGAGCAGTTCTTC.

This clone was seen only once. The chain recombines TRBV5-1 with TRBJ2-3, with no clear D. Trimming removed 0 bases from V and 2 bases from J, with 7 bases in between. Germline lookup yields CDR1 SGHRS and CDR2 YFSETQ. The CDR3 runs 14 residues. The CDR3 region has the DNA TGCGCCAGCAGCTTGGGAACTAACACAGATACGCAGTATTTT. Amino acids: CASSLGTNTDTQYF.

This rearrangement joins TRBV29-1 to TRBJ2-2; D is ambiguous. V dropped 4 bases and J dropped 0 bases, with 6 bases sitting between them. This CDR3 has 13 amino acids. Germline V CDR1 and CDR2: SQVTM, ANQGSEA. The CDR3 DNA follows: TGCAGCGTTGCGCCGGCGAACACCGGGGAGCTGTTTTTT. This gives the protein CSVAPANTGELFF.

This chain connects TRBV29-1 to TRBJ2-3; TRBD1 is a possible D gene (6 bases). CDR1 is SQVTM, CDR2 ANQGSEA, per germline. V was shortened by 8 bases and J by 1 base, with 10 bases between the two germline ends. CDR3 length: 12 amino acids. The CDR3 DNA is TGCAGCTACAACAGGGGCACAGATACGCAGTATTTT. It is translated as CSYNRGTDTQYF.

This clone was seen only a few times. The genes are TRBV19 and TRBJ1-1; D unclear. This CDR3 is built from 13 residues. Germline V gene sequence: CDR1 LNHDA, CDR2 SQIVND (reference sequence). Trimming shortened V by 3 bases and J by 1 base, and 6 bases separated the two germline ends. The CDR3 reads CASSMRANTEAFF. The DNA of the CDR3 is TGTGCCAGTAGTATGCGAGCGAACACTGAAGCTTTCTTT.

This sequence joins TRBV7-8 and TRBJ2-1; TRBD2 matches at 9 bases. Trimming cost V 3 bases and J 5 bases; bases outside gene matches: 2. The CDR3 has 14 residues. Per germline, CDR1 SGHVS and CDR2 FQNEAQ. The CDR3 loop is CASSFLAGNNEQFF. In DNA, the CDR3 is TGTGCCAGCAGCTTCCTAGCGGGGAACAATGAGCAGTTCTTC.

The chain combines TRBV4-2 with TRBJ2-2, with D possibly being TRBD2 (5 bases). CDR3 length: 18 residues. V lost 0 bases, J lost 7 bases, and 21 bases lay in between. In germline, CDR1 is LGHNA, CDR2 YNFKEQ. The CDR3 sequence is CASSQDHGGRTRDGELFF. In DNA form, the CDR3 reads TGTGCCAGCAGCCAAGATCACGGCGGTCGTACTAGGGACGGGGAGCTGTTTTTT.

This sequence joins TRBV6-5 and TRBJ2-7; 9 nucleotides line up with TRBD2. Trimming at V came to 4 bases and at J to 4 bases, leaving 11 bases not matched to a gene. Germline-derived CDR1 and CDR2 are MNHEY and SVGAGI. CDR3 length: 16 amino acids. For the CDR3, the DNA is TGTGCCAGCAGTTCTCTTTCGCGGGAGGGCCGGTACGAGCAGTACTTC. It encodes CASSSLSREGRYEQYF.